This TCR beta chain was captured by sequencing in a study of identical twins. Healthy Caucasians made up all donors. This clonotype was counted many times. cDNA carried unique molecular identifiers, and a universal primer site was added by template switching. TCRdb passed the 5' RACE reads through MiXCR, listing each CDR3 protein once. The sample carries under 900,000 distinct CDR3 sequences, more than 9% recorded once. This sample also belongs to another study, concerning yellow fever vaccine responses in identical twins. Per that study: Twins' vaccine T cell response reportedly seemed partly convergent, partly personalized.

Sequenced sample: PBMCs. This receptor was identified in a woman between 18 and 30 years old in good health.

Here the CDR3 DNA reads TGCGCCAGCACCACCACTACGACTAGCGGGTACAATGAGCAGTTCTTC. Its protein is CASTTTTTSGYNEQFF. The chain joins TRBV5-1 to TRBJ2-1; TRBD2 aligns across 10 bases. With 6 bases clipped from V and 4 bases from J, the junction kept 10 bases outside the gene matches. The CDR3 is 16 residues long. Germline lookup yields CDR1 SGHRS and CDR2 YFSETQ. The full variable domain, in which reference TRBV5-1 and TRBJ2-1 provide the parts outside the CDR3, is KAGVTQTPRYLIKTRGQQVTLSCSPISGHRSVSWYQQTPGQGLQFLFEYFSETQRNKGNFPGRFSGRQFSNSRSEMNVSTLELGDSALYLCASTTTTTSGYNEQFFGPGTRLTVL.